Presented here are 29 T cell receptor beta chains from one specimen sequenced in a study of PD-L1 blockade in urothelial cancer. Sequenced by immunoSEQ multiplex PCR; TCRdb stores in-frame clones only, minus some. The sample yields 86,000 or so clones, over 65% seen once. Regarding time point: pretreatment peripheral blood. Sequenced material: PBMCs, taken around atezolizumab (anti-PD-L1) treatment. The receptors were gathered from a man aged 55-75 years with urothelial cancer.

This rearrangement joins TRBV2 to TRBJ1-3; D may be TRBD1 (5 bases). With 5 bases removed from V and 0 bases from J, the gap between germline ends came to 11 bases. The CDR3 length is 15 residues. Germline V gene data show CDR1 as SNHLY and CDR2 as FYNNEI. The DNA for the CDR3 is TGTGCCAGCAGTAACCCAGGGATCTCTGGAAACACCATATATTTT. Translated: CASSNPGISGNTIYF.

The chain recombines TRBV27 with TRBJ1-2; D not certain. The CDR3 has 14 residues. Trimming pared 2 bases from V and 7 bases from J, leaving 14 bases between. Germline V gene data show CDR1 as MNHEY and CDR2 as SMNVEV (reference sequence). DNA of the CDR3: TGTGCCAGCAGTTTACGCCACAGAGTAGGTGGCTACACCTTC. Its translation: CASSLRHRVGGYTF.

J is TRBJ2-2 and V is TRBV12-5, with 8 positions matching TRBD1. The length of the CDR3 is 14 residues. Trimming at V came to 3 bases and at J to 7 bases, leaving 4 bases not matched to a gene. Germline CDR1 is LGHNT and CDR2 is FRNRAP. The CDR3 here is CASGLGQGHGELFF. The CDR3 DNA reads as TGTGCTAGTGGTTTAGGACAGGGCCACGGGGAGCTGTTTTTT. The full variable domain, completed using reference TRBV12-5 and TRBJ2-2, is DARVTQTPRHKVTEMGQEVTMRCQPILGHNTVFWYRQTMMQGLELLAYFRNRAPLDDSGMPKDRFSAEMPDATLATLKIQPSEPRDSAVYFCASGLGQGHGELFFGEGSRLTVL.

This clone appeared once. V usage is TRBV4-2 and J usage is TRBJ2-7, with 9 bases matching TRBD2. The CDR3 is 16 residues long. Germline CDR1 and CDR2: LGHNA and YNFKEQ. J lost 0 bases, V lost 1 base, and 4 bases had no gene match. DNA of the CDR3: TGTGCCAGCAGCCAAGTCCTAGCGGGGAGCTCCTACGAGCAGTACTTC. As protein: CASSQVLAGSSYEQYF.

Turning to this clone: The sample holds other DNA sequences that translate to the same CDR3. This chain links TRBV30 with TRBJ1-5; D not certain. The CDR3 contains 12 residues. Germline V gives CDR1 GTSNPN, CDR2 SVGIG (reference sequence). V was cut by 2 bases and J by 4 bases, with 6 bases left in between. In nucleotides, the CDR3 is TGTGCCTGGAGTCGGGATAATCAGCCCCAGCATTTT. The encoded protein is CAWSRDNQPQHF.

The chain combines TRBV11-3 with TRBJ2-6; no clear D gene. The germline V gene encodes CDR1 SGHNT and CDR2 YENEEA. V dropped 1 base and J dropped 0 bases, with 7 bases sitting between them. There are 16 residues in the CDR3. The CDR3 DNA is TGTGCCAGCAGCTTAGTGGGCAACTCTGGGGCCAACGTCCTGACTTTC. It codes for CASSLVGNSGANVLTF.

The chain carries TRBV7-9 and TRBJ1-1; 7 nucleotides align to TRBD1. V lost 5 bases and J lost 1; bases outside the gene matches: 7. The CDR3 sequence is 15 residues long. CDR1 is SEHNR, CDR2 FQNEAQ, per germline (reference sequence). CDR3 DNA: TGTGCCAGCAGCCCCACAGGGGTCTCGAACACTGAAGCTTTCTTT. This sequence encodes CASSPTGVSNTEAFF. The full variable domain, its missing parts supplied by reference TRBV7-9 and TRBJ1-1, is DTGVSQNPRHKITKRGQNVTFRCDPISEHNRLYWYRQTLGQGPEFLTYFQNEAQLEKSRLLSDRFSAERPKGSFSTLEIQRTEQGDSAMYLCASSPTGVSNTEAFFGQGTRLTVV.

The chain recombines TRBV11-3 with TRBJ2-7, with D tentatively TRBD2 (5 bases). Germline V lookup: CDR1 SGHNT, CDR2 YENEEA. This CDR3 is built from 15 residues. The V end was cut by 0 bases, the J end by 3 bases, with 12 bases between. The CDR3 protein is CASSLDRFRDYEQYF. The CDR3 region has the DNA TGTGCCAGCAGCTTAGATAGGTTTCGGGACTACGAGCAGTACTTC.

The CDR3 protein is CATLPLGWSSNQPQHF. The CDR3 nucleotides are TGTGCCACTCTCCCTCTCGGGTGGAGCAGCAATCAGCCCCAGCATTTT. The chain uses TRBV28 and TRBJ1-5; D remains unclear. The germline CDR1 and CDR2 sequences are MDHEN and SYDVKM. This CDR3 has 16 residues. Trimming removed 10 bases from V and 1 base from J, with 20 bases in between.

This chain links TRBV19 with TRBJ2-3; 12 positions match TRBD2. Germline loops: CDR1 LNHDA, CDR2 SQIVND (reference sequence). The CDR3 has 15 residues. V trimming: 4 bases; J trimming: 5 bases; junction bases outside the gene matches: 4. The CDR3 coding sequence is TGTGCCAGTAGTACTAGCGGGGGGGCAGGAGATACGCAGTATTTT. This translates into CASSTSGGAGDTQYF.

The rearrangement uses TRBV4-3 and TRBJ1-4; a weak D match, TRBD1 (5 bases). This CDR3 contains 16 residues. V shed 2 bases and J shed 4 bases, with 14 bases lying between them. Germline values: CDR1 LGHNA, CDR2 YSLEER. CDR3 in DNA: TGCGCCAGCAGCCAAATTAGGGGATCTAATAATGAAAAACTGTTTTTT. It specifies CASSQIRGSNNEKLFF.

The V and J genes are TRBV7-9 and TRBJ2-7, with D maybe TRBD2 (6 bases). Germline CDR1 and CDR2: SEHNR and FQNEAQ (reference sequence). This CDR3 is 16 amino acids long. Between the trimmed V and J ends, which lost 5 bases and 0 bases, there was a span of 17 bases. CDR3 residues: CASSPALGRSSYEQYF. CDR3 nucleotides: TGTGCCAGCAGCCCCGCACTTGGGAGGAGCTCCTACGAGCAGTACTTC.

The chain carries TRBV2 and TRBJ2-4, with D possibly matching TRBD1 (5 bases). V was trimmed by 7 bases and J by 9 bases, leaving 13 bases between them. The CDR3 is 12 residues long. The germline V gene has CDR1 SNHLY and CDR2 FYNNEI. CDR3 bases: TGTGCCAGCACAGGGCCGTTGGGCATTCAGTACTTC. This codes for CASTGPLGIQYF.

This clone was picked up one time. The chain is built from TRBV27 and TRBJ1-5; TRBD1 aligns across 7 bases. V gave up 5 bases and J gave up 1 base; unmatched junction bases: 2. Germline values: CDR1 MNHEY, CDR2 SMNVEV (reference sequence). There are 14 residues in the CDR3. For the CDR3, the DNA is TGTGCCAGCAGTCCAGGGGGGAGCAATCAGCCCCAGCATTTT. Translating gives CASSPGGSNQPQHF.

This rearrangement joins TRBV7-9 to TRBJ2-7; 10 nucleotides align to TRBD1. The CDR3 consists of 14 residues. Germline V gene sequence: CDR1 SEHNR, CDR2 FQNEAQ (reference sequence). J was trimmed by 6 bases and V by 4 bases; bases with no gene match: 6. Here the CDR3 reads CASSSGTGEGEQYF. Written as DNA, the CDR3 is TGTGCCAGCAGCTCAGGGACAGGGGAGGGCGAGCAGTACTTC.

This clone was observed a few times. The CDR3 DNA follows: TGTGCCAGTAGTATAGAAACAGGAGGCTACACCTTC. As protein: CASSIETGGYTF. The genes are TRBV19 and TRBJ1-2; possibly TRBD1 for D (5 bases). The CDR3 extends over 12 amino acids. V lost 0 bases to trimming and J lost 8 bases, with 7 bases between them. The germline CDR1 and CDR2 sequences are LNHDA and SQIVND (reference sequence).

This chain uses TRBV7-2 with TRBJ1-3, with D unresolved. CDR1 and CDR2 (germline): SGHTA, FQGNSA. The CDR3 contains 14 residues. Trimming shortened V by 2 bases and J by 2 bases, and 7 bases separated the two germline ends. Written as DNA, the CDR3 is TGTGCCAGCAGCTTACGGGGAGCTGGAAACACCATATATTTT. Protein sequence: CASSLRGAGNTIYF.

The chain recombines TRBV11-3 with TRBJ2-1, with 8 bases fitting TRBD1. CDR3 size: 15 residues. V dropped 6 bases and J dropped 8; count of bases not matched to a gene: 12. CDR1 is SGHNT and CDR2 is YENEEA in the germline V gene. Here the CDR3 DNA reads TGTGCCAGCAGTCGCCCCGGACAGGGTGACCATGAGCAGTTCTTC. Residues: CASSRPGQGDHEQFF.

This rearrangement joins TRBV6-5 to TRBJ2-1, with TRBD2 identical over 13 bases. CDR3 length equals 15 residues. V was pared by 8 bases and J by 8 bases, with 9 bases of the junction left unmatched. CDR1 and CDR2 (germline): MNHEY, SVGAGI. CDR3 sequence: CASGLLAGGLDEQFF. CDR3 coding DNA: TGTGCCAGCGGACTACTAGCGGGGGGGCTCGATGAGCAGTTCTTC.

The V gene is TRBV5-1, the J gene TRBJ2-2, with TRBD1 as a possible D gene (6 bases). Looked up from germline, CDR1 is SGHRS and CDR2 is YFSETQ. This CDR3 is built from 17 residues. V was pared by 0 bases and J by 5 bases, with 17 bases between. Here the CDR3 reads CASSLEGWGQKTGELFF. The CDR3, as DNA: TGCGCCAGCAGCTTGGAGGGTTGGGGGCAGAAGACCGGGGAGCTGTTTTTT.

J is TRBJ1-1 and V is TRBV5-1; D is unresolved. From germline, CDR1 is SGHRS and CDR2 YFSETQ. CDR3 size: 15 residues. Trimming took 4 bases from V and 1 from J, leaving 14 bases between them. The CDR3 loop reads CASSLDTNANTEAFF. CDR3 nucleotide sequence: TGCGCCAGCAGCCTGGATACAAATGCGAACACTGAAGCTTTCTTT. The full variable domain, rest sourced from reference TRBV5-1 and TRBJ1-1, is KAGVTQTPRYLIKTRGQQVTLSCSPISGHRSVSWYQQTPGQGLQFLFEYFSETQRNKGNFPGRFSGRQFSNSRSEMNVSTLELGDSALYLCASSLDTNANTEAFFGQGTRLTVV.

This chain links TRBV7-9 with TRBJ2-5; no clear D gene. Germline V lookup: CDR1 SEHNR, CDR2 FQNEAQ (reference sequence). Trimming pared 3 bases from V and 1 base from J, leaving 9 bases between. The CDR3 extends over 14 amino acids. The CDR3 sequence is CASSFLSTQETQYF. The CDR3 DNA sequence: TGTGCCAGCAGCTTTCTAAGTACCCAAGAGACCCAGTACTTC. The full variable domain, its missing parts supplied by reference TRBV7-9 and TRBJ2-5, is DTGVSQNPRHKITKRGQNVTFRCDPISEHNRLYWYRQTLGQGPEFLTYFQNEAQLEKSRLLSDRFSAERPKGSFSTLEIQRTEQGDSAMYLCASSFLSTQETQYFGPGTRLLVL.

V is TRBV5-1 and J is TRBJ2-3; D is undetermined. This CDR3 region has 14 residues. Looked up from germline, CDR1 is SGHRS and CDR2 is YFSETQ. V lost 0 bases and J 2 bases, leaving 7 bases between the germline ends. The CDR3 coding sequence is TGCGCCAGCAGCTTGGAGCCTTACACAGATACGCAGTATTTT. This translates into CASSLEPYTDTQYF.

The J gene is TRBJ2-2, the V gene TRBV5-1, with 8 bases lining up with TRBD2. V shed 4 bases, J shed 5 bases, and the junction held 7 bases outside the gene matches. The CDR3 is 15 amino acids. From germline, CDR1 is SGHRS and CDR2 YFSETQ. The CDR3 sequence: CASSLTSAPTGELFF. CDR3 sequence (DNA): TGCGCCAGCAGCCTGACTAGCGCCCCGACCGGGGAGCTGTTTTTT.

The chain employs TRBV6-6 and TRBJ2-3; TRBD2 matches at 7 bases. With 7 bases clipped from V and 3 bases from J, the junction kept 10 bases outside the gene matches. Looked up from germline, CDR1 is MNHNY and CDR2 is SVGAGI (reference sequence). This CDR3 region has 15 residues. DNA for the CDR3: TGTGCCAGCACCCCCACGGGGCGGGGGACAGATACGCAGTATTTT. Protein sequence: CASTPTGRGTDTQYF.

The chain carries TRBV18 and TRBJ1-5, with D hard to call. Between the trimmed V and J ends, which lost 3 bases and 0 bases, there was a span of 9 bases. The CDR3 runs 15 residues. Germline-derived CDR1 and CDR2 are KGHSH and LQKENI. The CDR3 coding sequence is TGTGCCAGCTCACCCTTTCCGTATAGCAATCAGCCCCAGCATTTT. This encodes CASSPFPYSNQPQHF. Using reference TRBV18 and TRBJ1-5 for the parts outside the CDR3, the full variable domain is NAGVMQNPRHLVRRRGQEARLRCSPMKGHSHVYWYRQLPEEGLKFMVYLQKENIIDESGMPKERFSAEFPKEGPSILRIQQVVRGDSAAYFCASSPFPYSNQPQHFGDGTRLSIL.

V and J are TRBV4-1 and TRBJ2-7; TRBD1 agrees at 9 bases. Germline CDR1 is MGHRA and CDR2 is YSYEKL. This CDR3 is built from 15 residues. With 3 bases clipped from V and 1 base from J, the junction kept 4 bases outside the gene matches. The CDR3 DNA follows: TGCGCCAGCAGCCAGGGACAGGGCCGATCCTACGAGCAGTACTTC. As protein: CASSQGQGRSYEQYF.

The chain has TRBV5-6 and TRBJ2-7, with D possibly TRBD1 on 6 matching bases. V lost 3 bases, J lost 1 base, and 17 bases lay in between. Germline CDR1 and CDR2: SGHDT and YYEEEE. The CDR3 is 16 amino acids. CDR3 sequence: CASSSLGQGPSYEQYF. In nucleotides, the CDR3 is TGTGCCAGCAGCTCCCTTGGGCAGGGGCCGTCCTACGAGCAGTACTTC.

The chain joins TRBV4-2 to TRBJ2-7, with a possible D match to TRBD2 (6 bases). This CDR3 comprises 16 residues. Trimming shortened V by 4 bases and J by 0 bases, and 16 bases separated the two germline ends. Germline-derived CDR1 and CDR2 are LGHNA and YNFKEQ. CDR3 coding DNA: TGTGCCAGCAGCCCCACCGGCATAGCGGACTCCTACGAGCAGTACTTC. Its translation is CASSPTGIADSYEQYF.